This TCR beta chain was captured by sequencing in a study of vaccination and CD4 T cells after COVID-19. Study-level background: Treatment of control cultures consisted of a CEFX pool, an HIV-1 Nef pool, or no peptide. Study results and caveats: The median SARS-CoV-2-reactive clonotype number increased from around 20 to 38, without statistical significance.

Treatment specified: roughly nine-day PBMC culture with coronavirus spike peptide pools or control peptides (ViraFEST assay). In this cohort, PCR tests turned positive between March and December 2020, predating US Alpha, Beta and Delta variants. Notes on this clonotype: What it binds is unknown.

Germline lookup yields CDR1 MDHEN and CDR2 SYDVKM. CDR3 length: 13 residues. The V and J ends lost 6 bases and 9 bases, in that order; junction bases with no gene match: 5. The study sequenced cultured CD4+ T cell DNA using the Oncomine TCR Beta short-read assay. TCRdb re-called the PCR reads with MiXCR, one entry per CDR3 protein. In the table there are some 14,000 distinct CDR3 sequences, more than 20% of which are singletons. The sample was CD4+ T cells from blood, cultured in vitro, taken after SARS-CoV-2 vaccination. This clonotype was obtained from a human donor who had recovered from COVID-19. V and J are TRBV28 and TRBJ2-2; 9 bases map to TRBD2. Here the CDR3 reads CASRIAGVWELFF. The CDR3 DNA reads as TGTGCCAGCAGAATAGCGGGAGTATGGGAGCTGTTTTTT.